This TCR beta chain was documented in a study of blood T cell repertoires in COVID-19. Study-wide context: Samples representing acute and convalescent COVID-19 were sourced from the United States, Italy and Spain. PBMCs, B-cell-depleted T cells, or T cells provided the cDNA or gDNA that made up the material.

Authors' analysis steps: It was from reference gene primer amplification that nucleated cell counts were estimated. Profiled with immunoSEQ multiplex PCR; TCRdb holds only in-frame clones, not every one. The D gene and trimming were derived from the DNA, and the V and J assignments and clone size from that table. The profile shows around 270,000 clones, 75% to 95% of them singletons. It was during active infection that Seattle patients were enrolled and then longitudinally followed. The trim removed 2 bases at V and 0 bases at J, leaving 9 bases unmatched. Germline loops: CDR1 KGHSH, CDR2 LQKENI. The CDR3 contains 18 residues.

Sequencing was carried out using peripheral blood. V usage is TRBV18 and J usage is TRBJ2-1; 8 bases are a match to TRBD2. This TCR derives from a person aged 18-30 years with COVID-19, enrolled during active disease. The CDR3 DNA reads TGTGCCAGCTCACCAGTTGGACTAGCCTTAAGCTCCTACAATGAGCAGTTCTTC. Translated, it gives CASSPVGLALSSYNEQFF. Using reference TRBV18 and TRBJ2-1 for the parts outside the CDR3, the full variable domain is NAGVMQNPRHLVRRRGQEARLRCSPMKGHSHVYWYRQLPEEGLKFMVYLQKENIIDESGMPKERFSAEFPKEGPSILRIQQVVRGDSAAYFCASSPVGLALSSYNEQFFGPGTRLTVL.